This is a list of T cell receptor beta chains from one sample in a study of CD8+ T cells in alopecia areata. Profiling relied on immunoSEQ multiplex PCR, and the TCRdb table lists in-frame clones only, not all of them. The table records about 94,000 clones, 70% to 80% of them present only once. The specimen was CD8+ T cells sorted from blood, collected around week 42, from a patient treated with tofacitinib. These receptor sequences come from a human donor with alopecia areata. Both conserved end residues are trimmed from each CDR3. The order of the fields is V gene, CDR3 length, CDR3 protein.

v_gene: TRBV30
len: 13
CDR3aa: AWRWDRGPQYGYT

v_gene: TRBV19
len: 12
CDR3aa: ASSIAATADEQY

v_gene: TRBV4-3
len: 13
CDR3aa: ASSLDRVSSQPQH

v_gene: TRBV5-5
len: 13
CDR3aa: ASSYPDGGGYEQY

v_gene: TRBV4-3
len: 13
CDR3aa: ASSQDPVGSGGTF

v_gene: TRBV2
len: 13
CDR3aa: ATREGQGYSYEQY

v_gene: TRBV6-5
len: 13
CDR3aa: ASSSRDSSYNEQF

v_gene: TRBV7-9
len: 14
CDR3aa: ASSPAKGEANYGYT

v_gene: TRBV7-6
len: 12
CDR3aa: ASSLGTGLDEQY

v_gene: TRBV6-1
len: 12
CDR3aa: ASSGLSGANVLT